The 14 T cell receptor beta chains presented below share a single source sample, sequenced in a study of EBV T-cell therapy then PD-1 blockade in nasopharyngeal carcinoma. The protocol was immunoSEQ multiplex PCR, while the TCRdb copy is restricted to in-frame clones and leaves out a portion. The table has 25,000 or so clones, nearly 85% seen once. The treatment was: AdE1-LMPpoly-expanded autologous EBV-specific T-cell therapy followed by anti-PD-1 nivolumab. The antigens these receptors bind are not known. The specimen comprised CD8+ T cells from blood, sampled around day 65 from a patient whose treatment included autologous EBV-specific T cells and nivolumab. These receptor sequences come from a man in his forties with nasopharyngeal carcinoma.

The V and J genes are TRBV28 and TRBJ2-7; TRBD1 agrees at 9 bases. Germline lookup yields CDR1 MDHEN and CDR2 SYDVKM. J was trimmed by 0 bases and V by 7 bases; bases with no gene match: 7. The CDR3 has 15 amino acids. The CDR3 is CASTQGQGYSYEQYF. The CDR3 DNA reads TGTGCCAGCACCCAGGGACAGGGATACTCCTACGAGCAGTACTTC.

Note on this clone: Other nucleotide sequences in the sample specify the same CDR3. This chain uses TRBV9 with TRBJ2-7; no definite D call. V was trimmed by 0 bases and J by 4 bases, leaving 8 bases between them. The length of the CDR3 is 13 residues. From germline, CDR1 is SGDLS and CDR2 YYNGEE. This chain's CDR3 is CASSVAGEYEQYF. The CDR3 region has the DNA TGTGCCAGCAGCGTAGCCGGAGAATACGAGCAGTACTTC.

The V gene is TRBV4-1, the J gene TRBJ2-7; 7 bases line up with TRBD2. This CDR3 has 13 residues. Germline V gene lookup returns CDR1 MGHRA and CDR2 YSYEKL. The V and J ends lost 4 bases and 1 base, in that order; junction bases with no gene match: 1. The CDR3 sequence: CASSPGLSYEQYF. The DNA for the CDR3 is TGCGCCAGCAGCCCGGGACTATCCTACGAGCAGTACTTC.

The count of this clone is one. V and J are TRBV9 and TRBJ1-1; a weak D match, TRBD1 (5 bases). V was shortened by 0 bases and J by 5 bases, with 8 bases between the two germline ends. Germline V gene data show CDR1 as SGDLS and CDR2 as YYNGEE. The CDR3 contains 13 residues. The CDR3 reads CASSVGGLTEAFF. For the CDR3, the DNA is TGTGCCAGCAGCGTAGGGGGGTTAACTGAAGCTTTCTTT.

This clone was seen only a few times. The chain couples TRBV4-1 to TRBJ1-5, with 7 bases that match TRBD1. V trimming: 9 bases; J trimming: 4 bases; junction bases outside the gene matches: 12. The V gene's germline CDR1 is MGHRA and CDR2 YSYEKL. This CDR3 spans 15 amino acids. CDR3 bases: TGCGCCAGTAAGACTACCGGGACAGAGAATCAGCCCCAGCATTTT. Protein: CASKTTGTENQPQHF.

The gene calls are TRBV5-8 and TRBJ1-6; D might be TRBD1 (5 bases). CDR3 length: 15 amino acids. Germline assignment: CDR1 SGHTS and CDR2 YDEGEE. V lost 0 bases and J 6 bases, leaving 10 bases between the germline ends. CDR3 residues: CASSLVDSSNSPLHF. The CDR3 coding sequence is TGTGCCAGCAGCTTGGTCGACAGTTCTAATTCACCCCTCCACTTT.

In DNA form, the CDR3 reads TGTGCCAGCAGCCACCTTAACTCTGGAAACACCATATATTTT. Amino acid sequence: CASSHLNSGNTIYF. The gene calls are TRBV7-8 and TRBJ1-3; D not certain. There are 14 residues in the CDR3. Trimming pared 5 bases from V and 0 bases from J, leaving 8 bases between. From germline, CDR1 is SGHVS and CDR2 FQNEAQ.

The chain combines TRBV21-1 with TRBJ1-5. TRBV21-1 is annotated as a pseudogene. The CDR3 covers 12 residues. This chain's CDR3 is CASSKGVQPQHF. The CDR3 DNA reads as TGTGCCAGCAGCAAGGGGGTTCAGCCCCAGCATTTT.

J is TRBJ2-3 and V is TRBV6-1; 9 bases align to TRBD2. CDR3 size: 15 residues. Trimming cost V 3 bases and J 4 bases; bases outside gene matches: 5. Germline values: CDR1 MNHNS, CDR2 SASEGT. The chain's CDR3 is CASSEGGGAADTQYF. As DNA, the CDR3 is TGTGCCAGCAGTGAGGGCGGGGGGGCCGCAGATACGCAGTATTTT.

This clone was recorded only once. The chain couples TRBV9 to TRBJ2-7; 10 bases line up with TRBD2. V was pared by 4 bases and J by 4 bases, with 8 bases of the junction left unmatched. Germline CDR1 SGDLS, CDR2 YYNGEE. The CDR3 is 15 amino acids. CDR3 region: CASSSERGGGYEQYF. The CDR3 DNA reads TGTGCCAGCAGCTCCGAGCGGGGGGGCGGTTACGAGCAGTACTTC. The variable domain in full, with the rest retrieved from reference TRBV9 and TRBJ2-7, is DSGVTQTPKHLITATGQRVTLRCSPRSGDLSVYWYQQSLDQGLQFLIQYYNGEERAKGNILERFSAQQFPDLHSELNLSSLELGDSALYFCASSSERGGGYEQYFGPGTRLTVT.

V and J are TRBV28 and TRBJ1-3; unclear D gene. The CDR3 length is 13 residues. V lost 7 bases to trimming and J lost 0 bases, with 7 bases between them. Per germline, CDR1 MDHEN and CDR2 SYDVKM. Here the CDR3 reads CASTDSSGNTIYF. The CDR3 DNA follows: TGTGCCAGCACTGATAGCTCTGGAAACACCATATATTTT.

The chain links TRBV2 to TRBJ2-7; D may match TRBD1 or TRBD2 (5 bases each). The CDR3 extends over 12 amino acids. CDR1 is SNHLY, CDR2 FYNNEI, per germline. The V end lost 6 bases, the J end lost 6 bases, and 12 bases lay between the germline ends. CDR3 amino acids: CASRWDGTEQYF. In DNA form, the CDR3 reads TGTGCCAGCAGATGGGACGGTACCGAGCAGTACTTC.

V and J are TRBV6-4 and TRBJ2-3, with D maybe TRBD1 (6 bases). The CDR3 is made up of 15 amino acids. Deletions cut 5 bases from V and 3 bases from J, with 15 bases between. CDR1 and CDR2 (germline): MRHNA, SNTAGT. The CDR3 loop is CASSSSLGATDTQYF. In nucleotides, the CDR3 is TGTGCCAGCAGTTCCTCGCTGGGGGCTACAGATACGCAGTATTTT.

The gene calls are TRBV3-1 (or the pseudogene TRBV3-2) and TRBJ2-7, with 9 bases fitting TRBD1. The CDR3 loop spans 15 amino acids. Germline CDR1 and CDR2: LGHDT and YNNKEL (reference sequence). The ends lost 4 bases at V and 5 bases at J; junction bases unmatched: 9. CDR3 nucleotide sequence: TGTGCCAGCAGCCCCTGGACAGGGGAGAACGACGAGCAGTACTTC. Amino acid sequence: CASSPWTGENDEQYF.